What follows are 10 T cell receptor beta chains derived from one specimen sequenced in a study of blood T cell repertoires in COVID-19. Measured with immunoSEQ multiplex PCR; TCRdb has only the in-frame clones, and not every one. The sample consists of 130,000 or so clones, more than 60% of them appearing once. Input material: peripheral blood. These receptors were obtained from a woman aged 65 to 85 with acute or convalescent COVID-19.

The count of this clone is one. This sequence joins TRBV29-1 and TRBJ2-1; maybe TRBD2 (6 bases). This CDR3 spans 13 amino acids. Trimming removed 4 bases at V and 4 bases at J, with 11 bases between. The germline V gene has CDR1 SQVTM and CDR2 ANQGSEA. The CDR3 loop is CSVAPSAYNEQFF. The CDR3 DNA follows: TGCAGCGTTGCTCCTAGCGCTTACAATGAGCAGTTCTTC.

The rearrangement uses TRBV19 and TRBJ1-2; 7 bases line up with TRBD1. With V trimmed by 7 bases and J by 3 bases, 5 bases remained unmatched. Germline V CDR1 and CDR2: LNHDA, SQIVND (reference sequence). This CDR3 is 13 amino acids long. In DNA form, the CDR3 reads TGTGCCAGTAACCCGCAGGGGGACTATGGCTACACCTTC. This codes for CASNPQGDYGYTF.

This clone showed up just a few times. The chain uses TRBV10-1 and TRBJ2-7, with 8 bases lining up with TRBD1. Germline V gives CDR1 WNHNN, CDR2 SYGVQD (reference sequence). J lost 2 bases, V lost 5 bases, and 2 bases had no gene match. The CDR3 has 13 amino acids. The CDR3 nucleotides are TGCGCCAGCAGTCCGGGACAGGCCTACGAGCAGTACTTC. Translating gives CASSPGQAYEQYF.

This clone was seen a handful of times. The genes are TRBV5-1 and TRBJ2-5, with 11 nucleotides matching TRBD2. Trimming removed 6 bases from V and 3 bases from J; junction bases left unmatched: 7. The CDR3 contains 15 residues. CDR1 and CDR2 from the germline V gene are SGHRS and YFSETQ. The CDR3 DNA reads TGCGCCAGCACTGTAGCGGGGGGGCCAGAAGAGACCCAGTACTTC. Residues: CASTVAGGPEETQYF.

The chain links TRBV2 to TRBJ2-2, with D perhaps TRBD1 (5 bases). From germline, CDR1 is SNHLY and CDR2 FYNNEI. Trimming took off 5 bases at V and 4 bases at J, with 14 bases between the two ends. The CDR3 covers 15 residues. The DNA of the CDR3 is TGTGCCAGCAGTTTAACGACAGTGATCACCGGGGAGCTGTTTTTT. Residues: CASSLTTVITGELFF.

This chain uses TRBV10-3 with TRBJ2-3, with 7 nucleotides matching TRBD1. CDR3 length: 18 amino acids. Germline V gene lookup returns CDR1 ENHRY and CDR2 SYGVKD. V lost 2 bases, J lost 2 bases, and 13 bases stayed unmatched. The CDR3 loop is CAISEPLTPGQITDTQYF. The CDR3 DNA follows: TGTGCCATCAGTGAGCCATTGACCCCGGGACAGATCACAGATACGCAGTATTTT.

This clone was recorded a few times. The chain joins TRBV5-1 to TRBJ1-2; possibly TRBD1 for D (6 bases). Germline assignment: CDR1 SGHRS and CDR2 YFSETQ. The CDR3 totals 13 residues. V lost 4 bases and J 1 base, leaving 8 bases between the germline ends. The CDR3 loop is CASSQDSNYGYTF. The CDR3 nucleotides read TGCGCCAGCAGCCAGGACAGTAACTATGGCTACACCTTC.

In its sample, this clone was seen a few times. CDR3 DNA: TGTGCCAGCAGTTTTTGGGGGGGCTCCTACGAGCAGTACTTC. This translates into CASSFWGGSYEQYF. V is TRBV28 and J is TRBJ2-7, with 7 bases lining up with TRBD2. The CDR3 length is 14 residues. The J segment lost 0 bases and the V segment lost 3 bases, leaving 2 bases of the junction unmatched. Germline-derived CDR1 and CDR2 are MDHEN and SYDVKM. Looking up the rest from reference TRBV28 and TRBJ2-7 gives the full variable domain: DVKVTQSSRYLVKRTGEKVFLECVQDMDHENMFWYRQDPGLGLRLIYFSYDVKMKEKGDIPEGYSVSREKKERFSLILESASTNQTSMYLCASSFWGGSYEQYFGPGTRLTVT.

This chain links TRBV5-1 with TRBJ2-2; 8 bases align to TRBD2. V lost 4 bases to trimming and J lost 6 bases; unmatched junction nucleotides: 8. Germline V gene lookup returns CDR1 SGHRS and CDR2 YFSETQ. The CDR3 contains 15 residues. The CDR3 loop is CASSGTLGGAGELFF. CDR3 DNA: TGCGCCAGCAGCGGCACCCTCGGGGGGGCCGGGGAGCTGTTTTTT. Full variable domain (rest looked up from reference TRBV5-1 and TRBJ2-2): KAGVTQTPRYLIKTRGQQVTLSCSPISGHRSVSWYQQTPGQGLQFLFEYFSETQRNKGNFPGRFSGRQFSNSRSEMNVSTLELGDSALYLCASSGTLGGAGELFFGEGSRLTVL.

About this clone itself: Mismatch with germline at one junction end may stem from a read error. The J gene is TRBJ2-7, the V gene TRBV14, with D perhaps TRBD1 (7 bases). Germline CDR1 reads SGHDN; CDR2 reads FVKESK. The CDR3 length is 15 residues. The CDR3 sequence: CASSQGFGQDYGQYF. In nucleotides, the CDR3 is TGTGCCAGCAGCCAAGGCTTCGGACAGGACTACGGGCAGTACTTC.